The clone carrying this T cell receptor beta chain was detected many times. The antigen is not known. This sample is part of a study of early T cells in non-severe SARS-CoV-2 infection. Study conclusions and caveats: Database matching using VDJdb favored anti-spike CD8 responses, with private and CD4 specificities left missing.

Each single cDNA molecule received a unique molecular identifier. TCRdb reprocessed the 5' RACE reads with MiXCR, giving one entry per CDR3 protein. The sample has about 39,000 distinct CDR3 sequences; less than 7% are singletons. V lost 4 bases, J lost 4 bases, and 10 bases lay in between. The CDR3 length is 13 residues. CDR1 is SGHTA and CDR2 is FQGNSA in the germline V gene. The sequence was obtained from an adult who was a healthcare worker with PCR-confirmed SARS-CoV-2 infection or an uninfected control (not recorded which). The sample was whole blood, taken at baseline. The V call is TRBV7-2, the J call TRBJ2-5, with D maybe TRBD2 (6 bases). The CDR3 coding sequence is TGTGCCAGCAGCTCCGCGGGGTCAGAGACCCAGTACTTC. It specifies CASSSAGSETQYF.